A selection of T cell receptor beta chains follows, all from one sample in a study of blood T cell repertoires in COVID-19. Data came from immunoSEQ multiplex PCR; TCRdb stores just in-frame clones and leaves some out. The sample carries roughly 46,000 clones, more than 75% recorded once. The specimen was peripheral blood. The receptors shown here come from a human donor in a cohort sampled during active COVID-19. Both conserved end residues are part of each CDR3. D genes are given only for firm matches. Size values are once, few and many counts, or a class for expanded clones, and some rows have none.

j_call: TRBJ1-2; clone_size: NA; v_call: TRBV10-3; d_call: NA; cdr3_aa: CAIHSGEFNYGYTF; cdr3_nt: TGTGCCATCCACTCCGGGGAGTTTAACTATGGCTACACCTTC
j_call: TRBJ1-1; clone_size: once; v_call: TRBV6-1; d_call: NA; cdr3_aa: CASSEPPGLEAFF; cdr3_nt: TGTGCCAGCAGTGAACCCCCGGGGTTAGAAGCTTTCTTT
j_call: TRBJ2-7; clone_size: NA; v_call: TRBV7-9; d_call: TRBD1; cdr3_aa: CASSFGQGGYEQYF; cdr3_nt: TGTGCCAGCAGCTTTGGACAGGGGGGGTACGAGCAGTACTTC
j_call: TRBJ2-1; clone_size: NA; v_call: TRBV29-1; d_call: TRBD2; cdr3_aa: CSVGLAGGHEQFF; cdr3_nt: TGCAGCGTTGGACTAGCGGGAGGGCATGAGCAGTTCTTC
j_call: TRBJ1-2; clone_size: NA; v_call: TRBV12-3/TRBV12-4; d_call: NA; cdr3_aa: CASSFSGLYGYTF; cdr3_nt: TGTGCCAGCAGTTTTTCCGGGTTATATGGCTACACCTTC
j_call: TRBJ2-5; clone_size: NA; v_call: TRBV28; d_call: TRBD2; cdr3_aa: CASIDRAGEETQYF; cdr3_nt: TGTGCCAGCATCGATCGGGCGGGAGAAGAGACCCAGTACTTC
j_call: TRBJ2-7; clone_size: NA; v_call: TRBV7-2; d_call: TRBD1; cdr3_aa: CASSSTGYEQYF; cdr3_nt: TGTGCCAGCAGCTCGACAGGGTACGAGCAGTACTTC
j_call: TRBJ2-2; clone_size: NA; v_call: TRBV19; d_call: NA; cdr3_aa: CASRAGTLNAGELFF; cdr3_nt: TGTGCCAGTAGGGCCGGGACACTAAATGCCGGGGAGCTGTTTTTT
j_call: TRBJ1-2; clone_size: few; v_call: TRBV25-1; d_call: NA; cdr3_aa: CASSERTGENYGYTF; cdr3_nt: TGTGCCAGCAGTGAACGAACAGGCGAGAACTATGGCTACACCTTC
j_call: TRBJ2-7; clone_size: NA; v_call: TRBV19; d_call: TRBD1; cdr3_aa: CASSQPGQLTRQYF; cdr3_nt: TGTGCCAGTAGTCAGCCGGGACAGCTTACGAGGCAGTACTTC
j_call: TRBJ1-2; clone_size: NA; v_call: TRBV6-5; d_call: TRBD1; cdr3_aa: CASRGGTGIGYTF; cdr3_nt: TGTGCCAGCAGAGGGGGGACAGGTATTGGCTACACCTTC
j_call: TRBJ2-7; clone_size: NA; v_call: TRBV3-1/TRBV3-2; d_call: TRBD2; cdr3_aa: CASSQGLAGGYEQYF; cdr3_nt: TGTGCCAGCAGCCAAGGGCTAGCGGGGGGCTACGAGCAGTACTTC
j_call: TRBJ2-7; clone_size: NA; v_call: TRBV6-5; d_call: NA; cdr3_aa: CASSSRGDPTYEQYF; cdr3_nt: TGTGCCAGCAGTTCCCGAGGAGACCCAACCTACGAGCAGTACTTC
j_call: TRBJ2-1; clone_size: NA; v_call: TRBV27; d_call: TRBD2; cdr3_aa: CASSYLAGVSYNEQFF; cdr3_nt: TGTGCCAGCAGTTACCTAGCGGGAGTCTCCTACAATGAGCAGTTCTTC
j_call: TRBJ2-7; clone_size: NA; v_call: TRBV27; d_call: NA; cdr3_aa: CASSHTQGSGPDDEQYF; cdr3_nt: TGTGCCAGCAGCCACACGCAGGGCAGCGGGCCGGATGACGAGCAGTACTTC
j_call: TRBJ1-1; clone_size: many; v_call: TRBV7-9; d_call: NA; cdr3_aa: CASSSPHNIGEAFF; cdr3_nt: TGTGCCAGCAGCTCCCCACACAATATTGGTGAAGCTTTCTTT
j_call: TRBJ1-1; clone_size: NA; v_call: TRBV10-1; d_call: NA; cdr3_aa: CASSKGGDTEAFF; cdr3_nt: TGCGCCAGCAGTAAAGGGGGGGACACTGAAGCTTTCTTT
j_call: TRBJ2-7; clone_size: NA; v_call: TRBV5-1; d_call: TRBD2; cdr3_aa: CASSLRLAGVDEQYF; cdr3_nt: TGCGCCAGCAGCCTACGACTAGCGGGAGTCGACGAGCAGTACTTC
j_call: TRBJ1-6; clone_size: NA; v_call: TRBV30; d_call: NA; cdr3_aa: CAWSYHPGDALHF; cdr3_nt: TGTGCCTGGAGCTACCACCCGGGGGACGCCCTCCACTTT
j_call: TRBJ1-2; clone_size: NA; v_call: TRBV30; d_call: NA; cdr3_aa: CAWSPGDYGYTF; cdr3_nt: TGTGCCTGGAGTCCGGGGGACTATGGCTACACCTTC
j_call: TRBJ2-1; clone_size: NA; v_call: TRBV2; d_call: TRBD2; cdr3_aa: CASSAPGLAGGSPYNEQFF; cdr3_nt: TGTGCCAGCAGCGCCCCGGGACTAGCGGGAGGGTCTCCCTACAATGAGCAGTTCTTC
j_call: TRBJ2-5; clone_size: NA; v_call: TRBV28; d_call: TRBD2; cdr3_aa: CASSFGAGTQETQYF; cdr3_nt: TGTGCCAGCAGTTTTGGAGCGGGGACCCAAGAGACCCAGTACTTC
j_call: TRBJ2-7; clone_size: NA; v_call: TRBV11-2; d_call: TRBD1; cdr3_aa: CASSRLGTGSTYEQYF; cdr3_nt: TGTGCCAGCAGCCGTCTGGGGACAGGGAGCACCTACGAGCAGTACTTC
j_call: TRBJ1-1; clone_size: once; v_call: TRBV30; d_call: NA; cdr3_aa: CAWSVLGDKAFSEAFF; cdr3_nt: TGTGCCTGGAGTGTACTCGGGGACAAGGCCTTCTCTGAAGCTTTCTTT
j_call: TRBJ2-3; clone_size: NA; v_call: TRBV19; d_call: NA; cdr3_aa: CASSPSGSTDTQYF; cdr3_nt: TGTGCCAGTAGCCCGAGCGGGAGCACAGATACGCAGTATTTT
j_call: TRBJ1-2; clone_size: NA; v_call: TRBV29-1; d_call: NA; cdr3_aa: CSVIVPANYGYTF; cdr3_nt: TGCAGCGTTATAGTACCTGCTAACTATGGCTACACCTTC
j_call: TRBJ1-5; clone_size: NA; v_call: TRBV3-1/TRBV3-2; d_call: NA; cdr3_aa: CASSQRLGSGNQPQHF; cdr3_nt: TGTGCCAGCAGCCAACGCTTGGGCTCTGGCAATCAGCCCCAGCATTTT
j_call: TRBJ2-7; clone_size: NA; v_call: TRBV2; d_call: TRBD2; cdr3_aa: CASSKLAGKGEQYF; cdr3_nt: TGTGCCAGCAGCAAGCTAGCGGGGAAAGGCGAGCAGTACTTC
j_call: TRBJ1-2; clone_size: NA; v_call: TRBV5-4; d_call: TRBD1; cdr3_aa: CASSIQGQSYGYTF; cdr3_nt: TGTGCCAGCAGCATACAGGGACAGTCTTATGGCTACACCTTC
j_call: TRBJ1-1; clone_size: NA; v_call: TRBV18; d_call: TRBD1; cdr3_aa: CASSPRGQGAGNTEAFF; cdr3_nt: TGTGCCAGCTCACCCCGAGGACAGGGGGCGGGAAACACTGAAGCTTTCTTT
j_call: TRBJ1-2; clone_size: NA; v_call: TRBV6-5; d_call: NA; cdr3_aa: CASSFESSVYGYTF; cdr3_nt: TGTGCCAGCAGCTTCGAATCCTCAGTCTATGGCTACACCTTC
j_call: TRBJ2-3; clone_size: NA; v_call: TRBV27; d_call: NA; cdr3_aa: CASRGASSTDTQYF; cdr3_nt: TGTGCCAGCAGGGGAGCGAGTAGCACAGATACGCAGTATTTT
j_call: TRBJ2-7; clone_size: NA; v_call: TRBV11-3; d_call: TRBD1; cdr3_aa: CASSLGDRDSYEQYF; cdr3_nt: TGTGCCAGCAGCTTAGGGGACAGGGACTCCTACGAGCAGTACTTC
j_call: TRBJ2-5; clone_size: once; v_call: TRBV12-3/TRBV12-4; d_call: NA; cdr3_aa: CASSILSGETQYF; cdr3_nt: TGTGCCAGCAGTATTCTTTCCGGGGAGACCCAGTACTTC
j_call: TRBJ2-3; clone_size: NA; v_call: TRBV7-3; d_call: TRBD2; cdr3_aa: CASSQTSGSTDTQYF; cdr3_nt: TGTGCCAGCAGTCAGACTAGCGGGAGCACAGATACGCAGTATTTT
j_call: TRBJ1-1; clone_size: NA; v_call: TRBV7-2; d_call: NA; cdr3_aa: CASKNRGFPPEAFF; cdr3_nt: TGTGCCAGCAAGAACAGAGGGTTCCCCCCTGAAGCTTTCTTT
j_call: TRBJ2-5; clone_size: NA; v_call: TRBV13; d_call: NA; cdr3_aa: CASSLTLEGETQYF; cdr3_nt: TGTGCCAGCAGCTTAACACTGGAGGGGGAGACCCAGTACTTC
j_call: TRBJ2-7; clone_size: NA; v_call: TRBV7-8; d_call: TRBD2; cdr3_aa: CASRGGSGRNYEQYF; cdr3_nt: TGTGCCAGCCGCGGGGGTAGCGGGAGAAACTACGAGCAGTACTTC
j_call: TRBJ1-2; clone_size: NA; v_call: TRBV30; d_call: TRBD1; cdr3_aa: CAWQALTGVRHNYGYTF; cdr3_nt: TGTGCCTGGCAAGCTCTGACAGGGGTGAGACATAACTATGGCTACACCTTC
j_call: TRBJ2-7; clone_size: once; v_call: TRBV15; d_call: NA; cdr3_aa: CATSRDSESIEQYF; cdr3_nt: TGTGCCACCAGCAGAGATAGCGAGTCCATCGAGCAGTACTTC
j_call: TRBJ2-7; clone_size: once; v_call: TRBV29-1; d_call: TRBD1; cdr3_aa: CSAGPGQAPYEQYF; cdr3_nt: TGCAGCGCCGGACCGGGACAGGCCCCCTACGAGCAGTACTTC
j_call: TRBJ2-7; clone_size: NA; v_call: TRBV6-5; d_call: TRBD2; cdr3_aa: CASSRTSGGVQYF; cdr3_nt: TGTGCCAGCAGCCGGACTAGCGGGGGAGTTCAGTACTTC
j_call: TRBJ2-5; clone_size: NA; v_call: TRBV5-6; d_call: TRBD2; cdr3_aa: CASSRWTSGAQETQYF; cdr3_nt: TGTGCCAGCAGCCGGTGGACTAGCGGGGCCCAAGAGACCCAGTACTTC